This paragraph reports one T cell receptor (beta chain). The entry originates in a study of blood T cell repertoires in COVID-19. In the authors' workflow: Reference gene primer amplification in the assay estimated nucleated cell counts. Sequencing was performed with immunoSEQ multiplex PCR; in TCRdb, only in-frame clones are kept and a portion is missing. D and trimming come from the DNA, and the V and J calls and clone size come from that table. The sample includes hundreds of thousands of clones, approximately 89% seen only once; the top ten take roughly 1.9%. V lost 2 bases to trimming and J lost 5 bases; unmatched junction nucleotides: 4. Looked up from germline, CDR1 is LNHNV and CDR2 is YYDKDF (reference sequence). This CDR3 has 14 residues.

The chain employs TRBV15 and TRBJ2-5; 8 bases map to TRBD1. The clonotype comes from a woman aged 25-40 years with COVID-19, enrolled during active disease. Sequencing was performed on peripheral blood. This chain's CDR3 is CATSRNRQGETQYF. The CDR3 nucleotides are TGTGCCACCAGCAGAAATAGACAGGGGGAGACCCAGTACTTC.